This T cell receptor (beta chain) was profiled in a study of T cell responses to AZD1222 COVID-19 vaccine. Whole-study findings and limits: Donors, mostly white British, included more females; clonal diversity was possibly underestimated. Recipients of AZD1222 seropositive at baseline numbered only 6 or 7. After two AZD1222 doses, spike-specific TCR breadth and depth rose versus day 0.

Produced via immunoSEQ multiplex PCR; TCRdb's table is partial and in-frame only. In the table there are 99,000 or so clones, around 91% of which are singletons. With regard to this clone: Its antigen remains unknown.

The CDR3 is made up of 13 amino acids. Trimming stripped 0 bases from V and 4 bases from J, with 6 bases between. Germline V gene sequence: CDR1 SGHTA, CDR2 FQGTGA. The sequence derives from an adult in good health. The starting material was peripheral blood, obtained on day 0 of AZD1222 vaccination. The chain carries TRBV7-3 and TRBJ1-1, with D unclear. The CDR3 loop is CASSLTAVTEAFF. The CDR3 bases are TGTGCCAGCAGCTTAACAGCCGTCACTGAAGCTTTCTTT.